The 14 T cell receptor beta chains below were found in one sample sequenced in a study of T cell responses to AZD1222 COVID-19 vaccine. Clones were read by immunoSEQ multiplex PCR, and TCRdb kept only the in-frame ones, dropping some. The table includes around 70,000 clones, roughly 87% detected once. This sample comprised peripheral blood, obtained 28 days after the second AZD1222 dose. Source of these receptors: an adult who received the AZD1222 COVID-19 vaccine.

The chain has TRBV2 and TRBJ1-1; 10 nucleotides align to TRBD1. Germline CDR1 SNHLY, CDR2 FYNNEI. J gave up 4 bases and V 4 bases, and 6 bases lay outside the gene matches. This CDR3 spans 15 amino acids. DNA for the CDR3: TGTGCCAGCAGTGGGGAGGGGACAGGGGCCACTGAAGCTTTCTTT. It specifies CASSGEGTGATEAFF.

CDR3 nucleotides: TGTGCCAGCAGCGGGGACAGGGAAAGACGTTCACCCCTCCACTTT. It encodes CASSGDRERRSPLHF. The V and J genes are TRBV11-2 and TRBJ1-6; 9 positions agree with TRBD1. Trimming cost V 5 bases and J 9 bases; bases outside gene matches: 8. CDR1 and CDR2 from the germline V gene are SGHAT and FQNNGV. The CDR3 spans 15 residues.

The rearrangement uses TRBV6-2 or TRBV6-3 and TRBJ1-3; D is possibly TRBD1 (6 bases). The germline V and J ends were trimmed by 3 bases and 2 bases, with 11 bases remaining between them. The length of the CDR3 is 15 residues. Germline V gives CDR1 MNHEY, CDR2 SVGEGT. The chain's CDR3 is CASSYGGSPGNTIYF. In nucleotides, the CDR3 is TGTGCCAGCAGTTATGGGGGCTCTCCTGGAAACACCATATATTTT.

The rearrangement uses TRBV6-5 and TRBJ1-5, with D unresolved. CDR3 length: 13 residues. The V gene's germline CDR1 is MNHEY and CDR2 SVGAGI. V lost 11 bases and J lost 7, with 18 bases in between. This CDR3 reads CAARESLGQPQHF. The CDR3 DNA is TGTGCCGCCCGGGAGTCCCTCGGCCAGCCCCAGCATTTT.

In this sample, this clone turned up a few times. This chain links TRBV2 with TRBJ2-1, with TRBD2 identical over 13 bases. CDR1 is SNHLY and CDR2 is FYNNEI in the germline V gene. The CDR3 runs 15 residues. Losses at the gene ends were 5 bases for V and 9 bases for J; bases not matched to a gene: 7. In DNA, the CDR3 is TGTGCCAGCAGTCGGACTAGCGGGAGCTTTGGTGAGCAGTTCTTC. Translating it yields CASSRTSGSFGEQFF.

The chain links TRBV10-3 to TRBJ1-1; TRBD1 matches at 11 bases. Trimming cost V 6 bases and J 8 bases; bases outside gene matches: 8. CDR3 length: 14 amino acids. Germline V CDR1 and CDR2: ENHRY, SYGVKD. In DNA form, the CDR3 reads TGTGCCATCAGGCCGGGACAGGGGGTTACCGAAGCTTTCTTT. Translation gives CAIRPGQGVTEAFF.

The chain uses TRBV7-9 and TRBJ2-1, with 10 bases aligning to TRBD1. Germline assignment: CDR1 SEHNR and CDR2 FQNEAQ (reference sequence). The CDR3 sequence is 15 residues long. Germline trimming cut 5 bases from V and 6 bases from J; bases unmatched to any gene: 7. The CDR3 here is CASSPPWTGGNEQFF. Here the CDR3 DNA reads TGTGCCAGCAGCCCGCCTTGGACAGGGGGCAATGAGCAGTTCTTC.

The J gene is TRBJ1-1, the V gene TRBV10-1; D unresolved. CDR3 size: 15 residues. Germline lookup yields CDR1 WNHNN and CDR2 SYGVQD (reference sequence). V lost 0 bases and J lost 2, with 10 bases in between. The CDR3 protein is CASSESRQVNTEAFF. The CDR3 nucleotides are TGCGCCAGCAGTGAGTCAAGGCAGGTTAACACTGAAGCTTTCTTT.

The V gene is TRBV6-5, the J gene TRBJ2-7, with D tentatively TRBD1 (6 bases). The CDR3 contains 13 residues. Germline V gene lookup returns CDR1 MNHEY and CDR2 SVGAGI. Trimming removed 5 bases from V and 3 bases from J, with 11 bases in between. The CDR3 region is CASSPGHLYEQYF. CDR3 DNA: TGTGCCAGCAGTCCGGGACACCTCTACGAGCAGTACTTC.

The rearrangement links TRBV3-1 (or the pseudogene TRBV3-2) to TRBJ2-3, with 10 bases aligning to TRBD2. The CDR3 loop spans 17 amino acids. Germline CDR1 LGHDT, CDR2 YNNKEL (reference sequence). V gave up 1 base and J gave up 5 bases; unmatched junction bases: 9. The CDR3 bases are TGTGCCAGCAGCCAAGCATCCGGTCTAGCGGGAGAAGATACGCAGTATTTT. This sequence encodes CASSQASGLAGEDTQYF.

The rearrangement links TRBV10-3 to TRBJ1-2; 7 nucleotides align to TRBD1. In germline, CDR1 is ENHRY, CDR2 SYGVKD. This CDR3 has 14 amino acids. V trimming: 0 bases; J trimming: 8 bases; junction bases outside the gene matches: 6. CDR3 loop: CAISESEGAWGYTF. The CDR3 DNA is TGTGCCATCAGTGAGTCGGAGGGGGCGTGGGGCTACACCTTC.

The rearrangement joins TRBV19 to TRBJ2-7, with 14 bases identical to TRBD2. Germline values: CDR1 LNHDA, CDR2 SQIVND (reference sequence). This CDR3 spans 15 amino acids. Trimming removed 6 bases from V and 7 bases from J; junction bases left unmatched: 8. CDR3 in amino acids: CASRDGTSGRLEQYF. CDR3 bases: TGTGCCAGTAGGGATGGGACTAGCGGGAGACTTGAGCAGTACTTC.

This chain connects TRBV11-2 to TRBJ1-1; no clear D gene. V was shortened by 5 bases and J by 11 bases, with 15 bases between the two germline ends. This CDR3 region has 12 residues. Germline lookup yields CDR1 SGHAT and CDR2 FQNNGV. The CDR3 nucleotides read TGTGCCAGCAGCGCCCTGGACCAAGAGGCTTTCTTT. Amino acid sequence: CASSALDQEAFF. The whole variable domain, filled in from reference TRBV11-2 and TRBJ1-1, reads EAGVAQSPRYKIIEKRQSVAFWCNPISGHATLYWYQQILGQGPKLLIQFQNNGVVDDSQLPKDRFSAERLKGVDSTLKIQPAKLEDSAVYLCASSALDQEAFFGQGTRLTVV.

CDR3 sequence: CASSLQGSGANVLTF. CDR3 sequence (DNA): TGCGCCAGCAGCTTACAGGGGTCTGGGGCCAACGTCCTGACTTTC. The chain employs TRBV5-1 and TRBJ2-6; 7 bases align to TRBD1. J was trimmed by 1 base and V by 2 bases; bases with no gene match: 0. The CDR3 sequence is 15 residues long. Germline V gene data show CDR1 as SGHRS and CDR2 as YFSETQ.